This T cell receptor beta chain is from a study of blood T cell repertoires in COVID-19. Study context: Researchers got acute and convalescent COVID-19 samples from the United States, Italy and Spain.

Cohorts were based on clinical histories the participants reported. Only in-frame clones appear in the TCRdb table, and some are missing; sequencing was by immunoSEQ multiplex PCR. The profile covers almost 250,000 clones, with approximately 85% appearing a single time and about 9.3% taken by the ten largest. Sequences were obtained from PBMCs or T cells enriched from blood (not recorded which). The source of this sequence is a woman in her forties or fifties with acute COVID-19.

The CDR3 DNA reads as TGTGCCAGCAGCCACGGTCCTCAAGAGACCCAGTACTTC. This translates into CASSHGPQETQYF. The chain has TRBV6-2 or TRBV6-3 and TRBJ2-5; D is uncertain. Germline V CDR1 and CDR2: MNHEY, SVGEGT. CDR3 length equals 13 residues. With 6 bases removed from V and 2 bases from J, the gap between germline ends came to 10 bases.